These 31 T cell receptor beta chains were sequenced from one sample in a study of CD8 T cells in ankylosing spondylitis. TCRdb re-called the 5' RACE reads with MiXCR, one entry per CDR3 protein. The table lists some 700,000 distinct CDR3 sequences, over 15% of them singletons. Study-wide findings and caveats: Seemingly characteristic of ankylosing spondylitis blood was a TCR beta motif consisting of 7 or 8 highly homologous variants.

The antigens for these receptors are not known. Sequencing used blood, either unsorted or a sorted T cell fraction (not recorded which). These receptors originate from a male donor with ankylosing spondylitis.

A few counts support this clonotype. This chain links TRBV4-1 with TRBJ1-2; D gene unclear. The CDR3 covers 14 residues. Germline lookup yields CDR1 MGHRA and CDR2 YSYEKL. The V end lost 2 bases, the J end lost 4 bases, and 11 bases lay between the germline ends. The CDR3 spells CASSQTTGSYGYTF. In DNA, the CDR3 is TGCGCCAGCAGCCAAACGACCGGATCCTATGGCTACACCTTC.

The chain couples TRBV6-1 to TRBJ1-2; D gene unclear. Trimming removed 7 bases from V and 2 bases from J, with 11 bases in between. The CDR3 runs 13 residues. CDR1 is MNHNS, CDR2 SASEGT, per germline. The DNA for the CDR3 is TGTGCCAGCATGGGCAGGACCAACTATGGCTACACCTTC. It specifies CASMGRTNYGYTF.

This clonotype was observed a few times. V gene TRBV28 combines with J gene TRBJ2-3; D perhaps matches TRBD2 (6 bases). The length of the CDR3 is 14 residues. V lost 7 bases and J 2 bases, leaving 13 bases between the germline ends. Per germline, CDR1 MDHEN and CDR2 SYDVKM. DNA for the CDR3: TGTGCCAGCAACGCGGGGCAGGACACAGATACGCAGTATTTT. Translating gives CASNAGQDTDTQYF. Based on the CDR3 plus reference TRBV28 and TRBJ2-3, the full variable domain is DVKVTQSSRYLVKRTGEKVFLECVQDMDHENMFWYRQDPGLGLRLIYFSYDVKMKEKGDIPEGYSVSREKKERFSLILESASTNQTSMYLCASNAGQDTDTQYFGPGTRLTVL.

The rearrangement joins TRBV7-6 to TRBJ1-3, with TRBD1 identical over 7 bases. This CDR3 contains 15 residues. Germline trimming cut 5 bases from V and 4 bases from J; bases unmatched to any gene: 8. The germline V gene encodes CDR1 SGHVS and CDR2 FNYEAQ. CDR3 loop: CASSPGGQMGNTIYF. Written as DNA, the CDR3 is TGTGCCAGCAGCCCAGGGGGGCAGATGGGAAACACCATATATTTT.

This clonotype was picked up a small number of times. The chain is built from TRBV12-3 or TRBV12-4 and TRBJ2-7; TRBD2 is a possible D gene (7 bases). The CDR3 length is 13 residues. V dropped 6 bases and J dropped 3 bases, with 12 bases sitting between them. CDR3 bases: TGTGCCAGCAGCCGGGGGGCCGTCTACGAGCAGTACTTC. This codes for CASSRGAVYEQYF.

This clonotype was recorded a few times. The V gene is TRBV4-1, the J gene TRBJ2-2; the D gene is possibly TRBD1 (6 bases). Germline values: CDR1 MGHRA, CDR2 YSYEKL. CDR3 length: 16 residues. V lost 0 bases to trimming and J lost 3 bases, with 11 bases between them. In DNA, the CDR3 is TGCGCCAGCAGCCAAGATCCACAGGGTTACACCGGGGAGCTGTTTTTT. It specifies CASSQDPQGYTGELFF.

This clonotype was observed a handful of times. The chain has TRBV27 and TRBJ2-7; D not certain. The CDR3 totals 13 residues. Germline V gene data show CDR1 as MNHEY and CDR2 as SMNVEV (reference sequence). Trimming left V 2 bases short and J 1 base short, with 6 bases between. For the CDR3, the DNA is TGTGCCAGCAGTTTAAAGGTGTCCTACGAGCAGTACTTC. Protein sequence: CASSLKVSYEQYF.

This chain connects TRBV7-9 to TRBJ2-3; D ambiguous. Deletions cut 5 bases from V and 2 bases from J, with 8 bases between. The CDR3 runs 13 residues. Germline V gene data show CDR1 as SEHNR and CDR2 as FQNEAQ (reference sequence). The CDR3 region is CASSLILTDTQYF. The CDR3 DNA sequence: TGTGCCAGCAGCCTGATCCTCACAGATACGCAGTATTTT.

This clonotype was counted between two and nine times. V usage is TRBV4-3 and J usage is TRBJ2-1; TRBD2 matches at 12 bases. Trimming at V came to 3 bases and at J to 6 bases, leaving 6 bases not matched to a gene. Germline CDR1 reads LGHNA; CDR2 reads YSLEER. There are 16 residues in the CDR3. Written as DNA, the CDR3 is TGCGCCAGCAGCCAGTCTCTGGGACTAGCGGGCAATGAGCAGTTCTTC. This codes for CASSQSLGLAGNEQFF.

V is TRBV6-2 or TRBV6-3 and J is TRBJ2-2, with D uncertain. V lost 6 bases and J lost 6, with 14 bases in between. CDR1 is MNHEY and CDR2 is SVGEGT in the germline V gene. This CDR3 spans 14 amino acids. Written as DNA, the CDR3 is TGTGCCAGCAGCCACCCCCCGCTTGCCGGGGAGCTGTTTTTT. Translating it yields CASSHPPLAGELFF.

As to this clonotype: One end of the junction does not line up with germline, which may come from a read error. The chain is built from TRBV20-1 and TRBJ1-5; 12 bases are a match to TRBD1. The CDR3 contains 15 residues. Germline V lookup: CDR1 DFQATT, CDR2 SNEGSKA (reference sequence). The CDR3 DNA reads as TGCTGTGCTGGAAAGGGACAGGGGGCGGCCCAGCCCCAGCATTTT. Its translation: CCAGKGQGAAQPQHF.

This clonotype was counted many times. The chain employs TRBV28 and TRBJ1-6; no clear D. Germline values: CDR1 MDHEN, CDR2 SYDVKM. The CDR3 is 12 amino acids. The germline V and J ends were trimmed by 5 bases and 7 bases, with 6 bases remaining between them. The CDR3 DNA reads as TGTGCCAGCAGTGCGGGGAATTCACCCCTCCACTTT. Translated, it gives CASSAGNSPLHF.

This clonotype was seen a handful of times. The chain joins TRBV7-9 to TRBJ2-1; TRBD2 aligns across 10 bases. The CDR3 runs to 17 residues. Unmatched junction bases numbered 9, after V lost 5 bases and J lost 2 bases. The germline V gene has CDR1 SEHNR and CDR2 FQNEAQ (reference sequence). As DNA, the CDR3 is TGTGCCAGCAGCACTAGCGGGGAGAGGAGGCCCTACAATGAGCAGTTCTTC. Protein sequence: CASSTSGERRPYNEQFF.

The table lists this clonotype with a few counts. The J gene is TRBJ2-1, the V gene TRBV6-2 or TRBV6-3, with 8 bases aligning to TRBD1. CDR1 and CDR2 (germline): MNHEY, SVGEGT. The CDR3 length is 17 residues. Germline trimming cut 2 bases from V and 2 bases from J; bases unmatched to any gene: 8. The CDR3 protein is CASSYASDRVTYNEQFF. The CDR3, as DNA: TGTGCCAGCAGTTACGCCTCGGACAGGGTGACCTACAATGAGCAGTTCTTC.

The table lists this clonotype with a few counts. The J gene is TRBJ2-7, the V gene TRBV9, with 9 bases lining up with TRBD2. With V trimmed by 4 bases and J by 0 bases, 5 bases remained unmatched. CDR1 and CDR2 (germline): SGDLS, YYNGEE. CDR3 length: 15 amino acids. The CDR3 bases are TGTGCCAGCAGCACGACTAGCGGTGCCTCCTACGAGCAGTACTTC. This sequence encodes CASSTTSGASYEQYF.

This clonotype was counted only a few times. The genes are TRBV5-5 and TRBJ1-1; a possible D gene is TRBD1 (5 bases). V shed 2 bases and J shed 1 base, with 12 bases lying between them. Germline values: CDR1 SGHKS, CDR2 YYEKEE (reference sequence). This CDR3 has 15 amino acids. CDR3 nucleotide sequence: TGTGCCAGCAGCTTCTGGTGGGGGGAGAACACTGAAGCTTTCTTT. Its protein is CASSFWWGENTEAFF.

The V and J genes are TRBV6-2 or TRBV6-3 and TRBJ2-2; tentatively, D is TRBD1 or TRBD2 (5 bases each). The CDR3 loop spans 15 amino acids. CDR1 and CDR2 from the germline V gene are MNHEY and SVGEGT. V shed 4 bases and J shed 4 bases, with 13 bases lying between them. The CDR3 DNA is TGTGCCAGCAGTTTGAAGGGGAGATTCACCGGGGAGCTGTTTTTT. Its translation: CASSLKGRFTGELFF.

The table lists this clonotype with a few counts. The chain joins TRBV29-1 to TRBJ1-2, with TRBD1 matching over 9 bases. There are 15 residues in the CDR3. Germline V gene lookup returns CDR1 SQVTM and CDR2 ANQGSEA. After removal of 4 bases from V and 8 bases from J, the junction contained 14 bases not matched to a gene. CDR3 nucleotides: TGCAGCGTTGGATCTTCCGGGACAGGGTTTATCGGCTACACCTTC. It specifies CSVGSSGTGFIGYTF.

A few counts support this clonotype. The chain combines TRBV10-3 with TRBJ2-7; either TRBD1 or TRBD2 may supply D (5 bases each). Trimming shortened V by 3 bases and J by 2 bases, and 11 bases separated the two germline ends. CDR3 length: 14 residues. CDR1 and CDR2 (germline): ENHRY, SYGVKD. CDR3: CAISDGTGTYEQYF. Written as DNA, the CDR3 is TGTGCCATCAGTGATGGGACGGGAACCTACGAGCAGTACTTC.

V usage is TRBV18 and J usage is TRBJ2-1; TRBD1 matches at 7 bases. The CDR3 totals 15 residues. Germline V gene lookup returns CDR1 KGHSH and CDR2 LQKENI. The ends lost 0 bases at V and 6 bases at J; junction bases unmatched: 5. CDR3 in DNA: TGTGCCAGCTCACCACCAACAGGGGTGGCCAATGAGCAGTTCTTC. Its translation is CASSPPTGVANEQFF.

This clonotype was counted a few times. This CDR3 is CAWGTGENTIYF. As DNA, the CDR3 is TGTGCCTGGGGGACAGGGGAGAACACCATATATTTT. The chain combines TRBV30 with TRBJ1-3; TRBD1 aligns across 10 bases. V shed 5 bases and J 7 bases; nucleotides not matched to a gene: 2. Germline V gene data show CDR1 as GTSNPN and CDR2 as SVGIG (reference sequence). The CDR3 covers 12 residues.

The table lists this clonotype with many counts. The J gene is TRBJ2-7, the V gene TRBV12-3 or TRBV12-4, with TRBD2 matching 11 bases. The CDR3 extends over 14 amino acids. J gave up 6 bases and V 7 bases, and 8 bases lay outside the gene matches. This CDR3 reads CASTVAGGQSEQYF. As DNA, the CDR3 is TGTGCCAGCACCGTAGCGGGGGGGCAGAGCGAGCAGTACTTC.

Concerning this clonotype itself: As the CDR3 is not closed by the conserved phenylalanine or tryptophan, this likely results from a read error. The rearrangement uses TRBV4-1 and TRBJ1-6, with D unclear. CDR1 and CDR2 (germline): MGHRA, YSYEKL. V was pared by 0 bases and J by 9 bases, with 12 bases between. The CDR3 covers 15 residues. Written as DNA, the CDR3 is TGCGCCAGCAGCCAAGAAGCGGTTGTAGGTTCACCCCTCCACTCT. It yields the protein CASSQEAVVGSPLHS.

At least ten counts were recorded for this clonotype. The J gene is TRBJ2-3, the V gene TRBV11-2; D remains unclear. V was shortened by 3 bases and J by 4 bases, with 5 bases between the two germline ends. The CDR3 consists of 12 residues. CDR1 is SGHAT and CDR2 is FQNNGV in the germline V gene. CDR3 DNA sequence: TGTGCCAGCAGCTTTGGTTCAGATACGCAGTATTTT. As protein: CASSFGSDTQYF.

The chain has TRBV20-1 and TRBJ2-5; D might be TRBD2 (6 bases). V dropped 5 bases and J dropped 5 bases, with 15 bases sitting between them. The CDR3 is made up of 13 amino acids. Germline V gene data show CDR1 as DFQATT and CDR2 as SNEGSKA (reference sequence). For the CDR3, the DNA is TGCAGTGCTGACCCTAGCGAAGCGGAGACCCAGTACTTC. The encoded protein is CSADPSEAETQYF.

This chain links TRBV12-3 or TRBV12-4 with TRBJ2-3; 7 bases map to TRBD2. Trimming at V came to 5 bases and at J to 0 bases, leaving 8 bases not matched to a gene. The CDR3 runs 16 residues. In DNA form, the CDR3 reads TGTGCCAGCAGTCAACCGGGGGGAACTAGCACAGATACGCAGTATTTT. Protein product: CASSQPGGTSTDTQYF.

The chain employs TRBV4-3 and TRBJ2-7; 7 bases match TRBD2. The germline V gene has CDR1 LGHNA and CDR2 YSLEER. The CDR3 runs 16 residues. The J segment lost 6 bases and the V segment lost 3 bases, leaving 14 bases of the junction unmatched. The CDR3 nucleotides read TGCGCCAGCAGCCAGGTGACGGGACTATCTCCGGTCGAGCAGTACTTC. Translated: CASSQVTGLSPVEQYF.

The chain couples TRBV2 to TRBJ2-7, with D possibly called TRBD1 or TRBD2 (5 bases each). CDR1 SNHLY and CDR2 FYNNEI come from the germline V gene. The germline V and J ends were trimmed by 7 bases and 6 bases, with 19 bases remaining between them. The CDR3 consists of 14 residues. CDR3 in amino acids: CASTQQPPRGEQYF. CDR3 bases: TGTGCCAGCACCCAACAGCCCCCGAGGGGCGAGCAGTACTTC.

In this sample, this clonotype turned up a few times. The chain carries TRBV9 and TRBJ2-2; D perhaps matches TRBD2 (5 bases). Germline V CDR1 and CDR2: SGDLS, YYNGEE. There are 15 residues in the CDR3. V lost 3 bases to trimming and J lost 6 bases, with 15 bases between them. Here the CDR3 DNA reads TGTGCCAGCAGCGCCGGGGAAGGAGCAGCCGGGGAGCTGTTTTTT. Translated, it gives CASSAGEGAAGELFF.

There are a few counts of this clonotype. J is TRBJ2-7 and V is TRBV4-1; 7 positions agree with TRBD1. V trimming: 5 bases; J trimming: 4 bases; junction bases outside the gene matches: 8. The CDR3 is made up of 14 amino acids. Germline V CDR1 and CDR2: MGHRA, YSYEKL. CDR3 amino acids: CASSGRQGEYEQYF. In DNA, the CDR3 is TGCGCCAGCAGCGGACGACAGGGAGAATACGAGCAGTACTTC.

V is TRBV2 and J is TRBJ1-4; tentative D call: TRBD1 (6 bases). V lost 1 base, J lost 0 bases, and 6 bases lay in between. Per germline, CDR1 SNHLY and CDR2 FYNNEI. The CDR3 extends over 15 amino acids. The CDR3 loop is CASSEGGPTNEKLFF. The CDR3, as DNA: TGTGCCAGCAGTGAAGGGGGGCCAACTAATGAAAAACTGTTTTTT.